Listed here is a single T cell receptor (beta chain). The antigen remains unidentified. CDR1 and CDR2 (germline): SEHNR, FQNEAQ (reference sequence). V lost 6 bases and J lost 3; bases outside the gene matches: 3. The CDR3 runs 15 residues. Here immunoSEQ multiplex PCR was the method, and the copy in TCRdb shows in-frame clones only, minus some. The sample records more than 35,000 clones, around 80% being singletons. Single viable CD3+CD4+CD8-CD45RO+ cells were sorted as the memory CD4+ T cells. Total CD4+ T cells were enriched by CD4 positive selection. The data were obtained in a study of memory CD4+ T cells and cytomegalovirus serostatus. Study-wide findings and caveats: Of 164 reported CMV TCRbeta sequences, around 63 were found in memory CD4+ repertoires.

The chain couples TRBV7-9 to TRBJ2-1, with 12 bases lining up with TRBD2. The receptor was derived from an adult in good health and CMV-seropositive. The specimen was memory CD4+ T cells from blood. The CDR3 bases are TGTGCCAGCAGACTAGCGGGGGGAGACTACAATGAGCAGTTCTTC. Amino acid sequence: CASRLAGGDYNEQFF.